A selection of T cell receptor beta chains follows, all from one sample in a study of blood T cell repertoires in COVID-19. Profiling relied on immunoSEQ multiplex PCR, and the TCRdb table lists in-frame clones only, not all of them. The sample consists of a few hundred thousand clones, more than 65% of them appearing once. Sequences were obtained from PBMCs or T cells enriched from blood (not recorded which). These receptor sequences come from a middle-aged man who had recovered from COVID-19. Both conserved end residues are part of each CDR3. A D gene is named only where the DNA matches it firmly. Only part of the rows carry a size: once, few, many, or a class if the clone is expanded.

15 TRBJ2-1 TRBV4-1 - - TGCGCCAGCAGCCAAGTTGGGGCGGCCTACAATGAGCAGTTCTTC CASSQVGAAYNEQFF
13 TRBJ1-1 TRBV11-1 - - TGTGCCAGCAGCCGTGCCCCGGACACTGAAGCTTTCTTT CASSRAPDTEAFF
17 TRBJ2-2 TRBV7-3 TRBD2 - TGTGCCAGCAGCTCCTCACCCGCGGGAGTAGGTACCGGGGAGCTGTTTTTT CASSSSPAGVGTGELFF
16 TRBJ1-6 TRBV4-1 TRBD1 - TGCGCCAGCAAGAGTGGGACAGCCCATATTGATTCACCCCTCCACTTT CASKSGTAHIDSPLHF
16 TRBJ2-2 TRBV7-8 TRBD1 - TGTGCCAGCAGCAGTCACTCCGGGACAGGAACCGGGGAGCTGTTTTTT CASSSHSGTGTGELFF
14 TRBJ1-2 TRBV7-2 TRBD1 - TGTGCCAGCAGCTTAGACAGGGGGCTAGGTGGCTACACCTTC CASSLDRGLGGYTF
14 TRBJ2-2 TRBV19 - - TGTGCCAGTACAGGGTTTACTAACACCGGGGAGCTGTTTTTT CASTGFTNTGELFF
14 TRBJ2-3 TRBV29-1 TRBD2 - TGCAGCGTTGATGACAGCGCGGGGGGGCTGCAGATGTATTTT CSVDDSAGGLQMYF
12 TRBJ1-1 TRBV19 - - TGTGCCAGTAGTATTCAGAACACTGAAGCTTTCTTT CASSIQNTEAFF
16 TRBJ2-1 TRBV7-8 - - TGTGCCAGCAGCTTAAGACAGGTGGCCTCCTACAATGAGCAGTTCTTC CASSLRQVASYNEQFF
10 TRBJ1-1 TRBV19 TRBD1 - TGTGCCAGTGGGGACAGAGGAGCTTTCTTT CASGDRGAFF
11 TRBJ2-1 TRBV12-3/TRBV12-4 - few TGTGTAGCTAGGTCCTACAATGAGCAGTTCTTC CVARSYNEQFF
14 TRBJ1-5 TRBV5-5 TRBD1 - TGTGCCAGCAGCATCCGGGACAGGGGTCAGCCCCAGCATTTT CASSIRDRGQPQHF
14 TRBJ2-1 TRBV19 TRBD1 - TGTGCCAGTACCCCAGGGGGTCGGTGGAATGAGCAGTTCTTC CASTPGGRWNEQFF
16 TRBJ1-6 TRBV19 - once TGTGCCAGTAGGGTACAAGCGAGCTCCTATAATTCACCCCTCCACTTT CASRVQASSYNSPLHF
14 TRBJ1-2 TRBV5-8 - - TGTGCCAGCAGCCCGCAAACGGGGATTTATGGCTACACCTTC CASSPQTGIYGYTF
16 TRBJ1-5 TRBV19 TRBD1 - TGTGCCAGTAAGGAGGGGGGACAGTATAGCAATCAGCCCCAGCATTTT CASKEGGQYSNQPQHF
17 TRBJ2-3 TRBV5-6 TRBD2 once TGTGCCAGCAGCCCCGGGACTAGGCAAGCTAGCACAGATACGCAGTATTTT CASSPGTRQASTDTQYF
16 TRBJ2-3 TRBV19 - - TGTGCCAGTAGTCCCCAGGAGGCGGGGAGCACAGATACGCAGTATTTT CASSPQEAGSTDTQYF
14 TRBJ1-3 TRBV28 - - TGTGCCAGCAGTCCCCCACGGTTGAGGAACACCATATATTTT CASSPPRLRNTIYF
16 TRBJ2-4 TRBV5-1 TRBD2 - TGCGCCAGCAGCCCCAGACTAGCGGGGGCCAAAAACATTCAGTACTTC CASSPRLAGAKNIQYF
13 TRBJ2-2 TRBV30 - - TGTGCCTGGAGTGTACAAAGGAGCGGGGAGCTGTTTTTT CAWSVQRSGELFF
19 TRBJ1-1 TRBV6-1 - - TGTGCCAGCAGTGAACCGTCCGTGTGGGGAGCTCCTATGAACACTGAAGCTTTCTTT CASSEPSVWGAPMNTEAFF
16 TRBJ2-5 TRBV5-6 TRBD1 - TGTGCCAGCAACTTTGTTAGGGACAGGGGGGGAGAGACCCAGTACTTC CASNFVRDRGGETQYF
16 TRBJ2-5 TRBV5-4 - - TGTGCCAGCAGCAAGGACTTGGGTGGTCCTGGAGAGACCCAGTACTTC CASSKDLGGPGETQYF
15 TRBJ1-5 TRBV6-5 - - TGTGCCACATTCACGGGGGGATTTCGTGGTCAGCCCCAGCATTTT CATFTGGFRGQPQHF
15 TRBJ1-4 TRBV5-1 - few TGCGCCAGCAGCTTGAGCACAGCCTATAATGAAAAACTGTTTTTT CASSLSTAYNEKLFF
14 TRBJ2-7 TRBV27 TRBD2 - TGTGCCAGCAGTTCTAGCGGGGGTCCCTACGAGCAGTACTTC CASSSSGGPYEQYF
15 TRBJ1-1 TRBV10-3 - - TGTGCCATCAGTGTAGAACTCTTGATCGAGGTAGAAGCTTTCTTT CAISVELLIEVEAFF
13 TRBJ1-4 TRBV28 - - TGTGCCAGCATTCCGGGTGGAAGTGAAAAACTGTTTTTT CASIPGGSEKLFF
12 TRBJ1-2 TRBV10-2 - - TGCGCCAGCAGTGATGCAGGGATTTACTACACCTTC CASSDAGIYYTF
14 TRBJ2-7 TRBV6-5 TRBD1 - TGTGCCAGCAGCTTGGGACAGGGGGCCTATACGCAGTACTTC CASSLGQGAYTQYF
19 TRBJ2-4 TRBV18 TRBD2 - TGTGCCAGCTCACCACCGCCTAGCGGGGCAATTGGGGCCAAAAACATTCAGTACTTC CASSPPPSGAIGAKNIQYF
15 TRBJ2-3 TRBV29-1 TRBD1 - TGCAGCGCATGGGGGACAGCCAACAACACAGATACGCAGTATTTT CSAWGTANNTDTQYF
16 TRBJ1-5 TRBV5-8 - - TGTGCCAGCAGGTCATCGGGACGCGGGAACAATCAGCCCCAGCATTTT CASRSSGRGNNQPQHF
14 TRBJ2-1 TRBV5-5 - - TGTGCCAGCAGCTTCACGGCCAGGGTAGATGAGCAGTTCTTC CASSFTARVDEQFF
16 TRBJ2-7 TRBV28 TRBD2 - TGTGCCAGCAGCCCCGGAGGACTAGCGGGAATATACGAGCAGTACTTC CASSPGGLAGIYEQYF
14 TRBJ1-5 TRBV11-2 - - TGTGCCAGCAGCTTAGCCGGCGGGGATCAGCCCCAGCATTTT CASSLAGGDQPQHF
14 TRBJ2-7 TRBV18 TRBD2 once TGTGCCAGCTCACCACTAGCGGGAGCCTACGAGCAGTACTTC CASSPLAGAYEQYF
16 TRBJ1-1 TRBV4-1 - once TGCGCCAGCAGTTCTGTGTTGGCCCAGGGGAACACTGAAGCTTTCTTT CASSSVLAQGNTEAFF
13 TRBJ2-2 TRBV30 - - TGTGCCTGGAGTCACAGGACAAGCGGGGAGCTGTTTTTT CAWSHRTSGELFF
14 TRBJ2-7 TRBV4-3 TRBD2 once TGCGCCAGCAGCCAAGAGGGACTATTCTACGAGCAGTACTTC CASSQEGLFYEQYF
13 TRBJ2-3 TRBV12-3/TRBV12-4 - few TGTGCCAGCAACCGCGGGGACACAGATACGCAGTATTTT CASNRGDTDTQYF
13 TRBJ1-1 TRBV7-9 TRBD1 - TGTGCCAGCAGCTCGACAGGGTTTACTGAAGCTTTCTTT CASSSTGFTEAFF
16 TRBJ2-7 TRBV28 TRBD1 - TGTGCCAGCAGTTTCTCCACCGGGACAGGGTCCTACGAGCAGTACTTC CASSFSTGTGSYEQYF